This T cell receptor beta chain was sequenced for a study of blood T cell repertoires in COVID-19. The overall study: Acute and convalescent COVID-19 samples came from the United States, Italy and Spain. The cDNA or gDNA used as material had been derived from T cells, B-cell-depleted T cells, or PBMCs.

Germline lookup yields CDR1 SEHNR and CDR2 FQNEAQ (reference sequence). V was pared by 2 bases and J by 5 bases, with 12 bases between. The CDR3 is 14 amino acids. Per the original methods: Counts of nucleated cells, estimated from reference gene primer amplification, were obtained. TCRdb keeps only in-frame clones here, not all; method: immunoSEQ multiplex PCR. The V and J calls and the clone size are those of that table, but D and trimming were determined from the DNA. The profile shows tens of thousands of clones, 80% of them singletons. This sequence joins TRBV7-9 and TRBJ2-5, with a possible D match to TRBD2 (5 bases). The material sequenced was peripheral blood. The sequence derives from a human donor in a cohort sampled during active COVID-19. CDR3 coding DNA: TGTGCCAGCAGCTTATCAATACTAGGGGAGACCCAGTACTTC. It translates to CASSLSILGETQYF.